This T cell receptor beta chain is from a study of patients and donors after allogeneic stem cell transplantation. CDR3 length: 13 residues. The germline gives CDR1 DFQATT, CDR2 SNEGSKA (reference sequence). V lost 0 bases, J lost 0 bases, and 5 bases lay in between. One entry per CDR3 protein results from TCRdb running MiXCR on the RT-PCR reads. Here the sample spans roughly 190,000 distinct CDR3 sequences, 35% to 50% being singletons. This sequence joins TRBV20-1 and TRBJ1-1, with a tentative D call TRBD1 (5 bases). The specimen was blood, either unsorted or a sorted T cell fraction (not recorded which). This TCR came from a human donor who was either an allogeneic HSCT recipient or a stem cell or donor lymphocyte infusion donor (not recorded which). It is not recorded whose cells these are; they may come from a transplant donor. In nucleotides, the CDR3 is TGCAGTGCTAGAGACAGGGTGAACACTGAAGCTTTCTTT. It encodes CSARDRVNTEAFF.